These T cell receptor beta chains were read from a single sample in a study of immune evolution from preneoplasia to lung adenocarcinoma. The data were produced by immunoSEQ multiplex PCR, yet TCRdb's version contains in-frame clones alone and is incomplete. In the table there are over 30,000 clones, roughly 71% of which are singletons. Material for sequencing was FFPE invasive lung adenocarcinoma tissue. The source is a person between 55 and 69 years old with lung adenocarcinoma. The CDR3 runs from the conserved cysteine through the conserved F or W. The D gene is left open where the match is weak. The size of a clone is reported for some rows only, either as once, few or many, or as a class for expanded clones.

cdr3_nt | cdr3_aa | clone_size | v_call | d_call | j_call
TGTGCCAGCAGCTTGGAGACATCCGCGGAGACCCAATACTTC | CASSLETSAETQYF | NA | TRBV5-4 | NA | TRBJ2-5
TGTGCCAGCAGCCGACAGCAGTCCTACGAGCAGTACTTC | CASSRQQSYEQYF | NA | TRBV9 | NA | TRBJ2-7
TGTGCCAGCAGTGAAGGACAGATAGCCACTGAAGCTTTCTTT | CASSEGQIATEAFF | NA | TRBV25-1 | NA | TRBJ1-1
TGTGCCAGCAGCTTGGGGGGATGGACTGAAGCTTTCTTT | CASSLGGWTEAFF | NA | TRBV7-2 | NA | TRBJ1-1
TGCGCCAGCAGCTTGGCCAACCCCCGCCTAAATGAGCAGTTCTTC | CASSLANPRLNEQFF | few | TRBV5-1 | NA | TRBJ2-1
TGCGCCAGCAGCTTGACAGGGGATCAGCCCCAGCATTTT | CASSLTGDQPQHF | NA | TRBV5-1 | TRBD1 | TRBJ1-5
TGTGCCAGCACCCCGGGTTCTTATAATGAAAAACTGTTTTTT | CASTPGSYNEKLFF | NA | TRBV6-6 | NA | TRBJ1-4
TGTGCCAGTAGTATAGAGGCCGACTCCTACGAGCAGTACTTC | CASSIEADSYEQYF | NA | TRBV19 | NA | TRBJ2-7
TGTGCCAGCAGTGCCCGTAGGATGACAGGGTCAGGGCACTATGGCTACACCTTC | CASSARRMTGSGHYGYTF | NA | TRBV6-1 | TRBD1 | TRBJ1-2
TGTGCCAGCAGCCCACGGACTCCCTACCGGGCTAATGAAAAACTGTTTTTT | CASSPRTPYRANEKLFF | NA | TRBV14 | NA | TRBJ1-4
TGTGCCAGCAGCCGCCGCCGGGACTCTGGAAACACCATATATTTT | CASSRRRDSGNTIYF | few | TRBV9 | NA | TRBJ1-3
TGTGCCAGCTCACCCCTCGACAGGGAAGGGACCCAGTACTTC | CASSPLDREGTQYF | few | TRBV18 | TRBD1 | TRBJ2-5
TGTGCCAGCAGCTTGCTTAGCGGCACCTCGTCAGATACGCAGTATTTT | CASSLLSGTSSDTQYF | NA | TRBV5-6 | NA | TRBJ2-3
TGTGCCAGCAGCGCGGACAGGGTCTACGAGCAGTACTTC | CASSADRVYEQYF | NA | TRBV7-8 | TRBD1 | TRBJ2-7
TGTGCCAGCAGTCTGGGAATAGGTCCTAGCACAGATACGCAGTATTTT | CASSLGIGPSTDTQYF | NA | TRBV7-2 | NA | TRBJ2-3
TGTGCCAGCAGCTTCGGGACAGGGGGATTGTACGAGCAGTACTTC | CASSFGTGGLYEQYF | medium-sized | TRBV7-2 | TRBD1 | TRBJ2-7
TGTGCCAGCAGCTTGGAGGGTGGGAGTGAGCAGTTCTTC | CASSLEGGSEQFF | NA | TRBV5-4 | NA | TRBJ2-1
TGTGCCAGCAGCTTGGGGACAGCGAACACCGGGGAGCTGTTTTTT | CASSLGTANTGELFF | NA | TRBV7-3 | TRBD1 | TRBJ2-2
TGTGCCAGCATGAGACTAGTGGACACCGGGGAGCTGTTTTTT | CASMRLVDTGELFF | few | TRBV28 | NA | TRBJ2-2
TGTGCCAGCAGCTCTTGGGACAGGGGTGAGCAGTACTTC | CASSSWDRGEQYF | NA | TRBV13 | TRBD1 | TRBJ2-7
TGTGCCAGTAAAGGCGGATCCTACGAGCAGTACTTC | CASKGGSYEQYF | NA | TRBV19 | NA | TRBJ2-7
TGCGCCAGCACGGTTAGCGGCACAGATACGCAGTATTTT | CASTVSGTDTQYF | NA | TRBV5-1 | NA | TRBJ2-3
TGTGCCAGCAGCCAAGCGGTTACGGGCCTCTCTGGAAACACCATATATTTT | CASSQAVTGLSGNTIYF | NA | TRBV4-2 | NA | TRBJ1-3
TGCAGCGCCCGGGGCAGGACAGGGGTCACCGGGGAGCTGTTTTTT | CSARGRTGVTGELFF | NA | TRBV29-1 | TRBD1 | TRBJ2-2
TGTGCCAGCAGCAGGGACTCCAGGGGCTATGGCTACACCTTC | CASSRDSRGYGYTF | few | TRBV7-9 | NA | TRBJ1-2
TGTGCCAGCCAAAGGGCCACTAATCAGCCCCAGCATTTT | CASQRATNQPQHF | NA | TRBV6-1 | NA | TRBJ1-5
TGTGCCAGCAGGAAACAGGGGCCCCTCCACGAGCAGTACTTC | CASRKQGPLHEQYF | once | TRBV28 | TRBD1 | TRBJ2-7
TGTGCCAGTTCCCGAAATGAAGCTTTCTTT | CASSRNEAFF | NA | TRBV2 | NA | TRBJ1-1
TGTGCCAGCAGTGAAGCCCTACGTGAGCAGTACTTC | CASSEALREQYF | NA | TRBV2 | NA | TRBJ2-7
TGCGCCAGCAGTCATCGTGGGGAGGGGAGCACCGGGGAGCTGTTTTTT | CASSHRGEGSTGELFF | NA | TRBV23-1 | TRBD2 | TRBJ2-2
TGTGCCAGCAGCCTCCAACAGGGGATGGCAGATACGCAGTATTTT | CASSLQQGMADTQYF | NA | TRBV9 | TRBD1 | TRBJ2-3
TGTGCCAGCAGCTCGGGGGACAGGCAGCAGCATTTT | CASSSGDRQQHF | NA | TRBV7-9 | TRBD1 | TRBJ1-5
TGTGCCAGCAGCTTGTGGCCCCTCGGAGGAGGCAATGAGCAGTTCTTC | CASSLWPLGGGNEQFF | NA | TRBV7-2 | NA | TRBJ2-1
TGTGCCTGGAGCGGGGGTCGGCCATCTGGGGCCAACGTCCTGACTTTC | CAWSGGRPSGANVLTF | once | TRBV30 | NA | TRBJ2-6
TGTGCCAGCAGCTTCGCATTCAGCTTCCAAGAGACCCAGTACTTC | CASSFAFSFQETQYF | NA | TRBV7-9 | NA | TRBJ2-5
TGTGCCAGTAGTATTGGGATCCAAGAGACCCAGTACTTC | CASSIGIQETQYF | NA | TRBV19 | NA | TRBJ2-5
TGTGCCTGGTCCCTACGGGACAGCGTTTATCAGCCCCAGCATTTT | CAWSLRDSVYQPQHF | NA | TRBV30 | TRBD1 | TRBJ1-5
TGTGCCAGCAGCTACCGAGGGCGGGGAAACAGGCGCTATGGCTACACCTTC | CASSYRGRGNRRYGYTF | NA | TRBV21-1 | NA | TRBJ1-2
TGTGCCAGTACCGTTAGTCACACGAACACCGGGGAGCTGTTTTTT | CASTVSHTNTGELFF | once | TRBV19 | NA | TRBJ2-2
TGCGCCAGCAGCCCCTGGGGACAGGGAGAGACCCAGTACTTC | CASSPWGQGETQYF | NA | TRBV5-1 | TRBD1 | TRBJ2-5
TGTGCCAGCAGCTCCAACACTGCGAAGGAGCAGTACTTC | CASSSNTAKEQYF | NA | TRBV11-3 | NA | TRBJ2-7
TGCAGCGTTGATCTGGCAGACCGACTCGGGGCCCAGTACTTC | CSVDLADRLGAQYF | NA | TRBV29-1 | NA | TRBJ2-5
TGCGCCAGCAGCCCCCCGGGACTAGCGGGCCATGAGCAGTTCTTC | CASSPPGLAGHEQFF | NA | TRBV5-1 | TRBD2 | TRBJ2-1
TGTGCCAGCAGCTCCCGGGACAGGGGCAACAATCAGCCCCAGCATTTT | CASSSRDRGNNQPQHF | few | TRBV7-9 | TRBD1 | TRBJ1-5
TGTGCAAGTCGCTTGATTACGGGGGCAGTGGACGAGCAGTACTTC | CASRLITGAVDEQYF | NA | TRBV12-2 | NA | TRBJ2-7
TGTGCCATCAGTGGGGACAGGGGAAACTATGGCTACACCTTC | CAISGDRGNYGYTF | few | TRBV10-3 | TRBD1 | TRBJ1-2
TGTGCCAGCAGTTACGGGACAGCGTACCAAGAGACCCAGTACTTC | CASSYGTAYQETQYF | NA | TRBV6-5 | TRBD1 | TRBJ2-5
TGTGCCAGCAGCCAAAGGGCAGGGGGCGCGAACACCGGGGAGCTGTTTTTT | CASSQRAGGANTGELFF | NA | TRBV7-2 | TRBD1 | TRBJ2-2